Listed below are T cell receptor beta chains from one sample, sequenced in a study of T cells after yellow fever vaccination. TCRdb re-called the 5' RACE reads with MiXCR, one entry per CDR3 protein. The sample has around 180,000 distinct CDR3 sequences; about 6.2% are singletons. The sequenced sample was CD4+ T cells sorted from PBMCs, obtained on the day of the first yellow fever vaccination. These receptors were collected from a man between 18 and 29 years old who received the YFV17D yellow fever vaccine. Both conserved end residues are part of each CDR3. A D gene is named only where the DNA matches it firmly. Clone size, where shown, is once, few, many, or a class for clones that have expanded.

cdr3_nt,cdr3_aa,j_call,clone_size,v_call,d_call
TGTGCCAGCAGCCTAGGAAGGAGGAAGGGTAGCAATCAGCCCCAGCATTTT,CASSLGRRKGSNQPQHF,TRBJ1-5,NA,TRBV7-2,NA
TGTGCCACCAGTGATTGGGGTTACAATGAGCAGTTCTTC,CATSDWGYNEQFF,TRBJ2-1,many,TRBV24-1,NA
TGCGCCAGCAGCTTGGGCGGGGGGCGCCGCCATGGCTACACCTTC,CASSLGGGRRHGYTF,TRBJ1-2,few,TRBV5-1,NA
TGTGCCAGCAGTTTTAATGGGGCAGATTCACCCCTCCACTTT,CASSFNGADSPLHF,TRBJ1-6,few,TRBV27,NA
TGTGCCACCAGTGATTTGCAAGGCCTGCGGGGCCCGGCTTTCTTT,CATSDLQGLRGPAFF,TRBJ1-1,NA,TRBV24-1,NA
TGTGCCAGCAGCTTAAGGGGGGGACTAGCGGGAGAGACCCAGTACTTC,CASSLRGGLAGETQYF,TRBJ2-5,many,TRBV11-2,TRBD2
TGTGCCAGCAGCTTGCGATCCGGGAGCGGCACAGATACGCAGTATTTT,CASSLRSGSGTDTQYF,TRBJ2-3,NA,TRBV7-2,NA
TGCGCCAGCAGCCAAGAGGACAGGGGGCTCTCCTATAATTCACCCCTCCACTTT,CASSQEDRGLSYNSPLHF,TRBJ1-6,few,TRBV4-1,TRBD1
TGTGCCAGCAGGCCATTAGCTACTAGCTCCGAGCAGTTCTTC,CASRPLATSSEQFF,TRBJ2-1,NA,TRBV6-4,NA
TGTGCCAGCAGTTCCCGGCAAGAGACCCAGTACTTC,CASSSRQETQYF,TRBJ2-5,many,TRBV6-2/TRBV6-3,NA
TGTGCCAGCAGCCGGTCGGGGGCATATGAGCAGTTCTTC,CASSRSGAYEQFF,TRBJ2-1,many,TRBV7-2,NA
TGTGCCAGCAGTGGCAATAGCGGGGGGCGGGCCAAAAACATTCAGTACTTC,CASSGNSGGRAKNIQYF,TRBJ2-4,many,TRBV6-1,TRBD2
TGCGCCAGCAGTGGGGAGGGCACAGATACGCAGTATTTT,CASSGEGTDTQYF,TRBJ2-3,many,TRBV5-1,NA
TGTGCCAGCAGCCCGGCGGGACAGGGCCTCTTCACAGATACGCAGTATTTT,CASSPAGQGLFTDTQYF,TRBJ2-3,few,TRBV3-1,TRBD1
TGTGCCACCGCGGGGCGAGACACAGATACGCAGTATTTT,CATAGRDTDTQYF,TRBJ2-3,many,TRBV24-1,NA
TGCGCCAGCAGCCAGCAACTTACCAACTATGGCTACACCTTC,CASSQQLTNYGYTF,TRBJ1-2,many,TRBV4-3,NA
TGCAGTGCTTTCGCGGGGATGAACACTGAAGCTTTCTTT,CSAFAGMNTEAFF,TRBJ1-1,many,TRBV20-1,NA